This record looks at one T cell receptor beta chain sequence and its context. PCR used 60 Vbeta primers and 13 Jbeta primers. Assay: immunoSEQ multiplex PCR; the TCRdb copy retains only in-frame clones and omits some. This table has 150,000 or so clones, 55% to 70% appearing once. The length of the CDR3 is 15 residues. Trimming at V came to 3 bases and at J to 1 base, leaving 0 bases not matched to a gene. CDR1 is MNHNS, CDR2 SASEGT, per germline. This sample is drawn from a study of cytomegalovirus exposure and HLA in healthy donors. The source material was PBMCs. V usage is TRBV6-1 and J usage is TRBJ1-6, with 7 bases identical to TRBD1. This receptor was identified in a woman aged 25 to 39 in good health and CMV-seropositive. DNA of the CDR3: TGTGCCAGCAGTGACAGGGGGTCCTATAATTCACCCCTCCACTTT. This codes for CASSDRGSYNSPLHF.